The 14 T cell receptor beta chains listed next were all sequenced from one sample in a study of blood T cell repertoires in COVID-19. Measured with immunoSEQ multiplex PCR; TCRdb has only the in-frame clones, and not every one. The sample consists of about 70,000 clones, about 90% of them appearing once. The sequenced material came from peripheral blood. All receptors come from a man aged 40-49 years with COVID-19, enrolled during active disease.

Regarding this clone: The sample carries other DNA sequences with the same CDR3. This chain joins TRBV3-1 (or the pseudogene TRBV3-2) and TRBJ2-5; weak D call: TRBD2 (6 bases). V gave up 1 base and J gave up 2 bases, with 8 bases separating them. The CDR3 is 14 amino acids. CDR1 LGHDT and CDR2 YNNKEL come from the germline V gene (reference sequence). The chain's CDR3 is CASSQGAGQETQYF. Here the CDR3 DNA reads TGTGCCAGCAGCCAAGGGGCGGGACAAGAGACCCAGTACTTC.

V usage is TRBV29-1 and J usage is TRBJ2-2; D is perhaps TRBD2 (6 bases). The CDR3 covers 17 residues. Trimming took off 2 bases at V and 0 bases at J, with 16 bases between the two ends. In germline, CDR1 is SQVTM, CDR2 ANQGSEA. The CDR3: CSVELGREAANTGELFF. The CDR3 bases are TGCAGCGTTGAACTAGGCAGGGAGGCCGCGAACACCGGGGAGCTGTTTTTT.

This clone was recorded a few times. The rearrangement links TRBV2 to TRBJ1-6; possible D gene TRBD1, 6 bases. This CDR3 comprises 14 residues. From germline, CDR1 is SNHLY and CDR2 FYNNEI. Trimming removed 6 bases at V and 7 bases at J, with 13 bases between. DNA of the CDR3: TGTGCCAGCAGCCAAGGGACATTGAATTCACCCCTCCACTTT. It encodes CASSQGTLNSPLHF.

The gene calls are TRBV5-4 and TRBJ2-5; the D gene is possibly TRBD1 (6 bases). CDR1 is SGHNT, CDR2 YYREEE, per germline (reference sequence). Trimming removed 0 bases at V and 2 bases at J, with 14 bases between. The CDR3 extends over 16 amino acids. Written as DNA, the CDR3 is TGTGCCAGCAGCTTGGTAACAGGGTTGGGGCAAGAGACCCAGTACTTC. It codes for CASSLVTGLGQETQYF.

The chain joins TRBV6-5 to TRBJ2-7; D is possibly TRBD2 (7 bases). The CDR3 spans 14 residues. Trimming cost V 0 bases and J 4 bases, with 10 bases left between them. From germline, CDR1 is MNHEY and CDR2 SVGAGI. The CDR3 nucleotides read TGTGCCAGCAGTTACTCGGGGGGGCAGTACGAGCAGTACTTC. Its protein product is CASSYSGGQYEQYF.

This clone was detected a few times. The V gene is TRBV12-5, the J gene TRBJ1-5; D is undetermined. Trimming took off 4 bases at V and 6 bases at J, with 16 bases between the two ends. The CDR3 spans 15 residues. Per the germline V gene, CDR1 is LGHNT and CDR2 is FRNRAP. CDR3 in DNA: TGTGCTAGTGGTTCCGGCGGGTGGTCGGGTCAGCCCCAGCATTTT. It encodes CASGSGGWSGQPQHF.

The chain combines TRBV18 with TRBJ1-5; D is unclear. Germline CDR1 is KGHSH and CDR2 is LQKENI. The V end lost 3 bases, the J end lost 9 bases, and 18 bases lay between the germline ends. CDR3 size: 15 residues. The CDR3 loop reads CASSPSGGSGAPQHF. The DNA for the CDR3 is TGTGCCAGCTCACCGAGCGGCGGTTCGGGAGCGCCCCAGCATTTT.

This chain uses TRBV19 with TRBJ1-2; D might be TRBD1 (5 bases). V gave up 2 bases and J gave up 8 bases, with 15 bases separating them. Germline V CDR1 and CDR2: LNHDA, SQIVND (reference sequence). This CDR3 contains 14 residues. CDR3 coding DNA: TGTGCCAGTAGTATATCGCGGGACGGAGGCGGCTACACCTTC. It translates to CASSISRDGGGYTF.

The chain uses TRBV3-1 (or the pseudogene TRBV3-2) and TRBJ1-5, with TRBD1 matching 7 bases. Trimming cost V 1 base and J 0 bases; bases outside gene matches: 3. Germline-derived CDR1 and CDR2 are LGHDT and YNNKEL (reference sequence). The CDR3 length is 16 residues. The CDR3 protein is CASSQGTGNSNQPQHF. The DNA for the CDR3 is TGTGCCAGCAGCCAAGGGACAGGTAATAGCAATCAGCCCCAGCATTTT.

This clone has just one count. The CDR3 sequence: CASSYIGQGQGEQYF. DNA of the CDR3: TGTGCCAGCAGTTATATAGGACAGGGACAGGGCGAGCAGTACTTC. V and J are TRBV6-6 and TRBJ2-7, with 9 bases identical to TRBD1. This CDR3 is 15 amino acids long. Germline values: CDR1 MNHNY, CDR2 SVGAGI (reference sequence). V dropped 3 bases and J dropped 6; count of bases not matched to a gene: 9.

This clone has just a few counts. The chain couples TRBV7-9 to TRBJ1-3; D is unresolved. In germline, CDR1 is SEHNR, CDR2 FQNEAQ (reference sequence). CDR3 size: 12 residues. CDR3: CLAGGNGNTIYF. CDR3 nucleotides: TGTTTGGCGGGTGGGAATGGAAACACCATATATTTT.

The genes are TRBV5-1 and TRBJ2-2; a possible D gene is TRBD2 (6 bases). The length of the CDR3 is 16 residues. The germline V gene encodes CDR1 SGHRS and CDR2 YFSETQ. Trimming left V 4 bases short and J 2 bases short, with 15 bases between. CDR3 nucleotides: TGCGCCAGCAGCACCACAGCAGGACTAAACACCGGGGAGCTGTTTTTT. It encodes CASSTTAGLNTGELFF.

V gene TRBV11-2 combines with J gene TRBJ1-6; D is possibly TRBD1 (5 bases). Germline values: CDR1 SGHAT, CDR2 FQNNGV. The CDR3 spans 16 residues. Deletions cut 5 bases from V and 0 bases from J, with 11 bases between. The CDR3 region is CASSDRQSSYNSPLHF. Here the CDR3 DNA reads TGTGCCAGCAGCGACCGACAGAGCTCCTATAATTCACCCCTCCACTTT.

This chain uses TRBV18 with TRBJ2-3; 7 bases agree with TRBD2. Trimming cost V 6 bases and J 3 bases; bases outside gene matches: 12. This CDR3 is built from 16 residues. CDR1 and CDR2 from the germline V gene are KGHSH and LQKENI. The CDR3 coding sequence is TGTGCCAGCTCGAACCAGGGCGGTAGCGGGACAGATACGCAGTATTTT. It specifies CASSNQGGSGTDTQYF.